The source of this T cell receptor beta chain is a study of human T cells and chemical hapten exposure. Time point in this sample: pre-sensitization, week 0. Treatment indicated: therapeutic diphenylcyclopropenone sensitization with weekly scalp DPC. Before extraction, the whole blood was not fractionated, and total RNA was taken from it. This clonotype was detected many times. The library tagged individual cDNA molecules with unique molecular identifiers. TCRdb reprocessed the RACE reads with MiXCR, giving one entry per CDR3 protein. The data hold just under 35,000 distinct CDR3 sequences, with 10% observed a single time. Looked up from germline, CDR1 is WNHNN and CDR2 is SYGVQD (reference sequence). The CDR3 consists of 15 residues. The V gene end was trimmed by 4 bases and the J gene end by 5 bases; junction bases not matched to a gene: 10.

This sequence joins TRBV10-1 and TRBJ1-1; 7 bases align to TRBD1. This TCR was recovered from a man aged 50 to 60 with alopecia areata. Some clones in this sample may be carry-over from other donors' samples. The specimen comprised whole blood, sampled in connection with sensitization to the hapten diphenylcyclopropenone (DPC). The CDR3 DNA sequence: TGCGCCAGCAGTGTTGAGGGGGCTTCGGGTACTGAAGCTTTCTTT. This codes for CASSVEGASGTEAFF.